In its sample, the clone carrying this TCR beta chain was seen a few times. Its specificity is not known. After template switching added a universal primer site, the resulting cDNA carried unique molecular identifiers. MiXCR, run by TCRdb on the 5' RACE reads, gives a single entry per CDR3 protein. Of under 250,000 distinct CDR3 sequences in the sample, about 13% were seen once. The length of the CDR3 is 14 residues. Looked up from germline, CDR1 is KGHDR and CDR2 is SFDVKD. V gave up 1 base and J gave up 2 bases, with 7 bases separating them. The sample belongs to a study of identical twins. Study results and limitations: Out-of-frame TCR alpha sharing in monozygotic twins exceeded recombination model predictions. Beta out-of-frame sequences showed weaker excess twin sharing.

These data were also filed under a second study, of yellow fever vaccine responses in identical twins.

The sequencing input was memory (CD45RO+) T cells sorted from blood. This receptor was taken from a woman aged 18 to 35 in good health. The V call is TRBV24-1, the J call TRBJ2-5; D remains ambiguous. The CDR3 spells CATSDFGPQETQYF. The CDR3 DNA is TGTGCCACCAGTGATTTTGGGCCTCAAGAGACCCAGTACTTC.